Below, 13 T cell receptor beta chains from the same sample are listed, as sequenced in a study of cytomegalovirus exposure and HLA in healthy donors. Primers for the PCR totalled 60 Vbeta and 13 Jbeta. Profiled with immunoSEQ multiplex PCR; TCRdb holds only in-frame clones, not every one. The listing records about 200,000 clones. Input material: PBMCs. The receptor set was obtained from a girl aged 2-9 years in good health and CMV-seropositive.

The CDR3 nucleotides are TGCGCCAGCAGCTTGGACACCCCCCTCACAGATACGCAGTATTTT. Its translation is CASSLDTPLTDTQYF. The V call is TRBV5-1, the J call TRBJ2-3; D not certain. Trimming pared 0 bases from V and 2 bases from J, leaving 10 bases between. The CDR3 sequence is 15 residues long. CDR1 is SGHRS and CDR2 is YFSETQ in the germline V gene.

V gene TRBV7-2 combines with J gene TRBJ2-5; 8 bases are shared with TRBD2. From germline, CDR1 is SGHTA and CDR2 FQGNSA. V was clipped by 3 bases and J by 5 bases; unmatched bases: 5. The CDR3 covers 14 residues. The CDR3: CASSLNSGNETQYF. The CDR3 DNA is TGTGCCAGCAGCTTGAATAGCGGGAATGAGACCCAGTACTTC.

This chain links TRBV28 with TRBJ2-5; maybe TRBD2 (5 bases). The CDR3 runs to 15 residues. Germline lookup yields CDR1 MDHEN and CDR2 SYDVKM. With 6 bases removed from V and 2 bases from J, the gap between germline ends came to 16 bases. CDR3 amino acids: CASRVGLESQETQYF. For the CDR3, the DNA is TGTGCCAGCAGGGTAGGACTGGAATCTCAAGAGACCCAGTACTTC.

The chain combines TRBV4-1 with TRBJ2-1; TRBD2 aligns across 13 bases. The V and J ends lost 0 bases and 5 bases, in that order; junction bases with no gene match: 1. The V gene's germline CDR1 is MGHRA and CDR2 YSYEKL. This CDR3 has 16 residues. The DNA for the CDR3 is TGCGCCAGCAGCCAAGAACTAGCGGGAGGGAACAATGAGCAGTTCTTC. Translated, it gives CASSQELAGGNNEQFF.

V and J are TRBV28 and TRBJ2-1, with 7 positions matching TRBD2. The CDR3 loop spans 14 amino acids. The V and J ends lost 3 bases and 9 bases, in that order; junction bases with no gene match: 8. Germline V lookup: CDR1 MDHEN, CDR2 SYDVKM. As DNA, the CDR3 is TGTGCCAGCAGTTTTAGCGGGCCAAGACCTGAGCAGTTCTTC. This translates into CASSFSGPRPEQFF.

J is TRBJ1-1 and V is TRBV27, with 10 bases that match TRBD1. The CDR3 is 15 amino acids. V gave up 3 bases and J gave up 4 bases; unmatched junction bases: 5. Germline CDR1 reads MNHEY; CDR2 reads SMNVEV (reference sequence). The CDR3 sequence: CASSFGTGVATEAFF. CDR3 DNA: TGTGCCAGCAGTTTCGGGACAGGGGTCGCCACTGAAGCTTTCTTT.

The rearrangement joins TRBV1 to TRBJ2-7; the DNA was not compared with TRBD1, the D call given in the table. TRBV1 has pseudogene status. The CDR3 runs 17 residues. The CDR3 region has the DNA TGCACCAGCAGCCAAGCCCTCTTGGACAGGGGCACCTACGAGCAGTACTTC. As protein: CTSSQALLDRGTYEQYF.

This chain connects TRBV28 to TRBJ1-1; 7 bases fit TRBD1. Germline lookup yields CDR1 MDHEN and CDR2 SYDVKM. V dropped 4 bases and J dropped 4; count of bases not matched to a gene: 6. This CDR3 has 14 amino acids. The CDR3 here is CASSSGQSLTEAFF. CDR3 sequence (DNA): TGTGCCAGCAGTTCGGGACAGTCGCTCACTGAAGCTTTCTTT.

The chain combines TRBV7-2 with TRBJ1-2; 9 bases are a match to TRBD1. The J segment lost 11 bases and the V segment lost 4 bases, leaving 11 bases of the junction unmatched. This CDR3 is 14 amino acids long. The germline V gene has CDR1 SGHTA and CDR2 FQGNSA. The CDR3 DNA follows: TGTGCCAGCAGCTCCGGGACAGGGCCCCTCCGATACACCTTC. Protein product: CASSSGTGPLRYTF.

Remarks on this clone: Germline and junction disagree at one end, which may indicate a read error. The chain is built from TRBV20-1 and TRBJ2-1; possibly TRBD2 for D (6 bases). CDR3 length equals 11 residues. The V gene's germline CDR1 is DFQATT and CDR2 SNEGSKA (reference sequence). The CDR3 spells CRVREYSEQFF. The CDR3 DNA is TGCAGAGTACGGGAGTACAGTGAGCAGTTCTTC.

The chain recombines TRBV18 with TRBJ2-5, with 10 bases identical to TRBD2. CDR1 KGHSH and CDR2 LQKENI come from the germline V gene. V was pared by 1 base and J by 0 bases, with 2 bases of the junction left unmatched. The CDR3 is made up of 16 amino acids. CDR3 sequence: CASSPLTSGYQETQYF. CDR3 nucleotide sequence: TGTGCCAGCTCACCACTGACTAGCGGGTACCAAGAGACCCAGTACTTC.

V gene TRBV18 combines with J gene TRBJ2-1; 10 bases match TRBD1. The CDR3 spans 14 residues. With 2 bases clipped from V and 7 bases from J, the junction kept 2 bases outside the gene matches. Looked up from germline, CDR1 is KGHSH and CDR2 is LQKENI. CDR3 sequence (DNA): TGTGCCAGCTCACCAAGGGACAGGGGTAATGAGCAGTTCTTC. This translates into CASSPRDRGNEQFF.

Of note for this clone: At one end the junction does not follow the germline gene, possibly because of a read error. The chain recombines TRBV28 with TRBJ2-7; the match to TRBD2 covers 7 bases. From germline, CDR1 is MDHEN and CDR2 SYDVKM. This CDR3 has 13 amino acids. The CDR3 DNA follows: TGTGCCAGCAAAGCGGGAAGTCTCCTCGAGCGGTACTTC. Its translation is CASKAGSLLERYF.